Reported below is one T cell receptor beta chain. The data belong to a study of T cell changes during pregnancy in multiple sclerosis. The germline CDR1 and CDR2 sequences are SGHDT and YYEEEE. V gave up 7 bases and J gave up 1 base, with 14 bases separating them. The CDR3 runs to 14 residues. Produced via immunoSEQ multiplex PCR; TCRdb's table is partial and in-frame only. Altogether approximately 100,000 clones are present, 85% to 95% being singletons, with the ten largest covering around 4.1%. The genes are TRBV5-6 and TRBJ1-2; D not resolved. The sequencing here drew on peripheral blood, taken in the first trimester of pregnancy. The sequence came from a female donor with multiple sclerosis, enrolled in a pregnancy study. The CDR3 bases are TGTGCCAGCGGAGTTGTCGGGAATAACTATGGCTACACCTTC. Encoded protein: CASGVVGNNYGYTF. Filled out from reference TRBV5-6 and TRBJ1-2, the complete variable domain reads DAGVTQSPTHLIKTRGQQVTLRCSPKSGHDTVSWYQQALGQGPQFIFQYYEEEERQRGNFPDRFSGHQFPNYSSELNVNALLLGDSALYLCASGVVGNNYGYTFGSGTRLTVV.